The source of this T cell receptor beta chain is a study of T cell responses to AZD1222 COVID-19 vaccine. Study-wide findings and caveats: After the peak T cell response, and only then, were repertoires sampled. Per reports, nearly half of all spike-specific TCRs target regions that are unmutated in variants. Baseline seropositivity occurred in only a handful of AZD1222 recipients. Clonal diversity may have been underestimated in mostly white British donors.

Generated by immunoSEQ multiplex PCR, the TCRdb table keeps only in-frame clones and is missing some. The table shows roughly 120,000 clones, with roughly 90% occurring only once. With regard to this clone: Its antigen is as yet unknown. Compared with germline, one end of the junction differs, possibly owing to a read error.

This CDR3 region has 15 residues. Germline values: CDR1 SEHNR, CDR2 FQNEAQ (reference sequence). The specimen was peripheral blood, collected on day 0 of AZD1222 vaccination. The clonotype was recovered from an adult in good health. This chain connects TRBV7-9 to TRBJ1-1; D may be TRBD1 (5 bases). In nucleotides, the CDR3 is TGTGCCAGCAGTTTAGCGACAGCTCTGAACACTGAAGCTTTCTTT. Protein sequence: CASSLATALNTEAFF.